The 13 T cell receptor beta chains reported below all come from one sample, sequenced in a study of blood T cell repertoires in COVID-19. Sequencing was performed with immunoSEQ multiplex PCR; in TCRdb, only in-frame clones are kept and a portion is missing. The data show approximately 45,000 clones, 90% seen once. Source material: peripheral blood. Every receptor here comes from a man between 65 and 85 years old with acute or convalescent COVID-19.

The DNA for the CDR3 is TGTGCCCTGACAGGGGGCGGCTACACCTTC. Translated, it gives CALTGGGYTF. The chain combines TRBV28 with TRBJ1-2, with 10 bases lining up with TRBD1. The germline V gene encodes CDR1 MDHEN and CDR2 SYDVKM. The CDR3 consists of 10 residues. V dropped 11 bases and J dropped 8; count of bases not matched to a gene: 2.

The V call is TRBV14, the J call TRBJ2-7; 12 bases are a match to TRBD2. Germline V lookup: CDR1 SGHDN, CDR2 FVKESK. The CDR3 runs to 15 residues. J gave up 2 bases and V 4 bases, and 3 bases lay outside the gene matches. The CDR3 DNA reads as TGTGCCAGCAGCCCGACTAGCGGGGGCACCTACGAGCAGTACTTC. This sequence encodes CASSPTSGGTYEQYF.

This chain uses TRBV7-8 with TRBJ1-2, with D perhaps matching TRBD1 (6 bases). The CDR3 runs 16 residues. V was pared by 5 bases and J by 8 bases, with 24 bases between. Germline-derived CDR1 and CDR2 are SGHVS and FQNEAQ. The CDR3 is CASSLTRDTRAVGYTF. The CDR3 DNA reads TGTGCCAGCAGCCTAACCCGGGACACCCGGGCTGTGGGCTACACCTTC. Full variable domain (remainder filled in from reference TRBV7-8 and TRBJ1-2): GAGVSQSPRYKVAKRGQDVALRCDPISGHVSLFWYQQALGQGPEFLTYFQNEAQLDKSGLPSDRFFAERPEGSVSTLKIQRTQQEDSAVYLCASSLTRDTRAVGYTFGSGTRLTVV.

This clone was picked up one time. V is TRBV3-1 (or the pseudogene TRBV3-2) and J is TRBJ1-1, with 9 positions matching TRBD1. Trimming at V came to 1 base and at J to 6 bases, leaving 6 bases not matched to a gene. Germline assignment: CDR1 LGHDT and CDR2 YNNKEL (reference sequence). This CDR3 region has 15 residues. CDR3: CASSQAGQGYAEAFF. The CDR3, as DNA: TGTGCCAGCAGCCAAGCGGGACAGGGCTACGCTGAAGCTTTCTTT.

The chain combines TRBV11-2 with TRBJ1-2; 10 bases line up with TRBD1. Germline CDR1 SGHAT, CDR2 FQNNGV. The CDR3 sequence is 15 residues long. J lost 4 bases, V lost 5 bases, and 7 bases had no gene match. The CDR3 sequence: CASSVSGQGLYGYTF. The CDR3 DNA sequence: TGTGCCAGCAGCGTTTCGGGACAGGGGCTCTATGGCTACACCTTC.

V gene TRBV27 combines with J gene TRBJ2-3; the match to TRBD2 covers 9 bases. V was pared by 5 bases and J by 2 bases, with 11 bases of the junction left unmatched. The CDR3 has 17 amino acids. The germline V gene encodes CDR1 MNHEY and CDR2 SMNVEV (reference sequence). This chain's CDR3 is CASSPWIAGAPTDTQYF. As DNA, the CDR3 is TGTGCCAGCAGTCCCTGGATAGCGGGGGCCCCCACAGATACGCAGTATTTT.

The chain is built from TRBV4-3 and TRBJ2-7; 11 nucleotides match TRBD1. V lost 0 bases and J lost 2; bases outside the gene matches: 0. CDR1 is LGHNA and CDR2 is YSLEER in the germline V gene. The CDR3 spans 15 residues. Written as DNA, the CDR3 is TGCGCCAGCAGCCAAGAGGGACAGGGGGCCTACGAGCAGTACTTC. Amino acids: CASSQEGQGAYEQYF.

The CDR3 DNA reads TGTGCCAGTGGGACAGGGTTCTTCTATGGCTACACCTTC. Protein: CASGTGFFYGYTF. This chain joins TRBV19 and TRBJ1-2; 9 bases fit TRBD1. The V and J ends lost 8 bases and 4 bases, in that order; junction bases with no gene match: 5. The CDR3 consists of 13 residues. Germline V gene data show CDR1 as LNHDA and CDR2 as SQIVND (reference sequence).

V is TRBV7-3 and J is TRBJ2-1, with 7 bases fitting TRBD2. The J segment lost 3 bases and the V segment lost 0 bases, leaving 2 bases of the junction unmatched. There are 15 residues in the CDR3. Per germline, CDR1 SGHTA and CDR2 FQGTGA. Written as DNA, the CDR3 is TGTGCCAGCAGCTTAACGGGGGGGAACTACAATGAGCAGTTCTTC. This sequence encodes CASSLTGGNYNEQFF.

This chain connects TRBV6-5 to TRBJ2-7; TRBD1 matches at 7 bases. The CDR3 contains 12 residues. V gave up 6 bases and J gave up 4 bases; unmatched junction bases: 3. Looked up from germline, CDR1 is MNHEY and CDR2 is SVGAGI. CDR3: CASSKTGYEQYF. The CDR3 nucleotides are TGTGCCAGCAGCAAGACAGGGTACGAGCAGTACTTC.

This chain joins TRBV28 and TRBJ2-1; 8 positions agree with TRBD2. Unmatched junction bases numbered 9, after V lost 2 bases and J lost 9 bases. This CDR3 spans 15 amino acids. Germline loops: CDR1 MDHEN, CDR2 SYDVKM. Written as DNA, the CDR3 is TGTGCCAGCAGTTTACTCCGGGGGGGCAGTAGTGAGCAGTTCTTC. It translates to CASSLLRGGSSEQFF.

This chain connects TRBV2 to TRBJ1-2; D remains unclear. The germline gives CDR1 SNHLY, CDR2 FYNNEI. The CDR3 loop spans 15 amino acids. V lost 4 bases and J lost 0, with 12 bases in between. The CDR3 reads CASSAQLITNYGYTF. The CDR3 coding sequence is TGTGCCAGCAGTGCTCAACTTATTACTAACTATGGCTACACCTTC.

This chain joins TRBV4-3 and TRBJ1-2, with 7 bases matching TRBD1. The CDR3 has 15 residues. The V segment lost 4 bases and the J segment 2 bases; nucleotides outside the gene matches: 7. The V gene's germline CDR1 is LGHNA and CDR2 YSLEER. The CDR3 sequence: CASSRRQGSNYGYTF. CDR3 nucleotide sequence: TGCGCCAGCAGCCGTAGACAGGGATCCAACTATGGCTACACCTTC.